This T cell receptor (beta chain) was sequenced during a study of OX40 agonist ivuxolimab in advanced cancers. Study background: At 0.01 to 10 mg/kg, ivuxolimab was administered intravenously to patients every 2 weeks. Aged 23 to 79 with a mean of roughly 63 years, they were around 83% male. It was permissible to have had prior anti-PD-1, anti-PD-L1 or anti-CTLA-4 therapy, and over 35% had some.

The protocol was immunoSEQ multiplex PCR, while the TCRdb copy is restricted to in-frame clones and leaves out a portion. Of about 70,000 clones detected, about 89% appear once; the ten largest clones hold roughly 2%. As to this clone: The antigen remains unidentified.

Overall study results and limits: Relative to CD4+ cells, CD8+ T cells on average had more expanded clones.

The CDR3 runs to 13 residues. Germline CDR1 MGHDK, CDR2 SYGVNS. V lost 2 bases to trimming and J lost 5 bases, with 6 bases between them. This sequence was found in an adult with an advanced solid tumor such as melanoma, head and neck, liver or kidney cancer. Here the sequenced sample was CD4+ or CD8+ T cells sorted from blood, taken in a trial of the OX40 agonist ivuxolimab. The chain combines TRBV25-1 with TRBJ1-4, with a tentative D call TRBD1 (5 bases). CDR3 sequence reads: CASSEGGNEKLFF. The CDR3 nucleotides read TGTGCCAGCAGTGAAGGGGGGAATGAAAAACTGTTTTTT.